The clone carrying this T cell receptor beta chain was detected a few times. Data came from immunoSEQ multiplex PCR; TCRdb stores just in-frame clones and leaves some out. The table records roughly 8,000 clones, less than 40% of them present only once. The record originates from a study of graft-versus-host responses after intestinal transplantation. Study background: Recipients were given multivisceral, liver-intestinal, or isolated intestinal transplants. After anti-thymocyte globulin induction, recipients took tacrolimus and steroids for 3 to 4 years.

Responders labeled with CFSE (about 200,000) were plated with about 200,000 irradiated, violet-dye-labeled stimulators. After the reaction, the investigators sorted the proliferating CFSE-low CD3+CD4+ and CD3+CD8+ responders. Per the germline V gene, CDR1 is SGDLS and CDR2 is YYNGEE. V lost 2 bases and J lost 4; bases outside the gene matches: 4. This CDR3 has 17 residues. Study-level findings and limits: High graft-versus-host to host-versus-graft T cell clonal ratios marked allografts of patients with graft-donor macrochimerism.

Sequences were derived from alloreactive CD8+ T cells from a mixed lymphocyte reaction culture, sampled before intestinal transplant. Described subset: CFSE-low proliferating T cells sorted from approximately 6-day pre-transplant mixed lymphocyte reaction (GvH or HvG direction). This clonotype was sampled from a human patient who received an intestinal transplant. The V and J genes are TRBV9 and TRBJ2-3, with 16 bases that match TRBD2. The CDR3 sequence is CASSVEGLAGGPDTQYF. The CDR3 nucleotides are TGTGCCAGCAGCGTCGAGGGACTAGCGGGGGGGCCAGATACGCAGTATTTT.